The 16 T cell receptor beta chains given below trace back to one sample, sequenced in a study of blood T cells in healthy people across ages. For the second PCR, which ran for roughly 6 to 12 cycles, a sample-barcoded 5' primer and a J-beta primer mix were used. A single record per CDR3 protein comes from TCRdb applying MiXCR to the 5' RACE reads. This sample has fewer than 600,000 distinct CDR3 sequences; 27% occur once, and the top ten carry under 4.5%. The data also belong to a second study, concerning T cells of mothers and their children.

Material for sequencing was blood. These receptors were taken from a boy aged 2 to 10 in good health.

This clonotype was detected only a few times. The chain recombines TRBV29-1 with TRBJ2-5, with 8 nucleotides matching TRBD1. Germline CDR1 and CDR2: SQVTM and ANQGSEA. The CDR3 runs to 17 residues. With 2 bases clipped from V and 5 bases from J, the junction kept 16 bases outside the gene matches. In DNA form, the CDR3 reads TGCAGCGTTGAACGTGACAGGGGAACCCCCTTAGGGGAGACCCAGTACTTC. It specifies CSVERDRGTPLGETQYF.

As regards this clonotype: Lacking the conserved final phenylalanine or tryptophan, this CDR3 likely reflects a read error. The CDR3 protein is CSGRMNTEAFS. CDR3 DNA: TGCAGTGGTCGGATGAACACTGAAGCTTTCTCT. The rearrangement links TRBV20-1 to TRBJ1-1, with D unresolved. The V gene's germline CDR1 is DFQATT and CDR2 SNEGSKA (reference sequence). CDR3 length equals 11 residues. V was clipped by 7 bases and J by 0 bases, with 6 bases between them.

In this sample, this clonotype turned up a few times. The genes are TRBV29-1 and TRBJ1-6; D is perhaps TRBD1 (6 bases). Per germline, CDR1 SQVTM and CDR2 ANQGSEA. The CDR3 totals 14 residues. Trimming took 7 bases from V and 10 from J, leaving 20 bases between them. CDR3 nucleotide sequence: TGCAGCGCCCCGCTGGGGGGGCCTGACTCACCCCTCCACTTT. Its protein is CSAPLGGPDSPLHF. The complete variable domain, with remaining parts taken from reference TRBV29-1 and TRBJ1-6, reads SAVISQKPSRDICQRGTSLTIQCQVDSQVTMMFWYRQQPGQSLTLIATANQGSEATYESGFVIDKFPISRPNLTFSTLTVSNMSPEDSSIYLCSAPLGGPDSPLHFGNGTRLTVT.

The chain links TRBV7-9 to TRBJ2-7, with D unclear. Trimming took 1 base from V and 2 from J, leaving 9 bases between them. Germline V gene lookup returns CDR1 SEHNR and CDR2 FQNEAQ (reference sequence). This CDR3 has 14 amino acids. CDR3 coding DNA: TGTGCCAGCAGCTTAGAGGGCAGAACCTACGAGCAGTACTTC. As protein: CASSLEGRTYEQYF.

The rearrangement links TRBV9 to TRBJ1-3; the match to TRBD1 covers 7 bases. The CDR3 has 16 amino acids. The J segment lost 4 bases and the V segment lost 3 bases, leaving 10 bases of the junction unmatched. In germline, CDR1 is SGDLS, CDR2 YYNGEE. CDR3 in DNA: TGTGCCAGCAGCGGGCTTCCAGGGGGACAGGGAAACACCATATATTTT. This sequence encodes CASSGLPGGQGNTIYF.

The chain uses TRBV28 and TRBJ1-1, with D possibly TRBD1 on 6 matching bases. Trimming pared 5 bases from V and 4 bases from J, leaving 14 bases between. This CDR3 has 14 residues. Germline loops: CDR1 MDHEN, CDR2 SYDVKM. CDR3 in DNA: TGTGCCAGCAGTATCACCTACAGGGTCACTGAAGCTTTCTTT. Amino acids: CASSITYRVTEAFF.

In its sample, this clonotype was seen a few times. The V call is TRBV29-1, the J call TRBJ2-2, with 8 bases matching TRBD1. V lost 6 bases and J lost 2; bases outside the gene matches: 5. CDR3 length equals 14 residues. Germline V gives CDR1 SQVTM, CDR2 ANQGSEA. CDR3 amino acids: CSVLTGVNTGELFF. CDR3 DNA: TGCAGCGTCCTGACAGGGGTCAACACCGGGGAGCTGTTTTTT.

The rearrangement uses TRBV3-1 and TRBJ2-4; D unclear. Germline loops: CDR1 LGHDT, CDR2 YNNKEL (reference sequence). V was trimmed by 3 bases and J by 0 bases, leaving 18 bases between them. The CDR3 extends over 18 amino acids. DNA of the CDR3: TGTGCCAGCAGCCATACTCCATCGGCGGCGAGAGCCAAAAACATTCAGTACTTC. Encoded protein: CASSHTPSAARAKNIQYF. Full variable domain (rest looked up from reference TRBV3-1 and TRBJ2-4): DTAVSQTPKYLVTQMGNDKSIKCEQNLGHDTMYWYKQDSKKFLKIMFSYNNKELIINETVPNRFSPKSPDKAHLNLHINSLELGDSAVYFCASSHTPSAARAKNIQYFGAGTRLSVL.

V usage is TRBV2 and J usage is TRBJ1-2, with D tentatively TRBD1 (6 bases). Germline V gene lookup returns CDR1 SNHLY and CDR2 FYNNEI. This CDR3 spans 13 amino acids. The V and J ends lost 6 bases and 8 bases respectively, with 16 bases between them. The CDR3 here is CASSRTGREGYTF. CDR3 DNA sequence: TGTGCCAGCAGCCGTACAGGGAGAGAGGGCTACACCTTC.

The chain links TRBV12-3 or TRBV12-4 to TRBJ2-5; D may correspond to TRBD1 or TRBD2 (5 bases each). This CDR3 has 14 amino acids. Trimming stripped 3 bases from V and 1 base from J, with 9 bases between. This CDR3 reads CASSFEGIQETQYF. Written as DNA, the CDR3 is TGTGCCAGCAGTTTCGAGGGGATCCAAGAGACCCAGTACTTC.

The rearrangement links TRBV28 to TRBJ2-5, with 12 bases lining up with TRBD2. After removal of 1 base from V and 5 bases from J, the junction contained 11 bases not matched to a gene. The CDR3 contains 18 residues. Germline V lookup: CDR1 MDHEN, CDR2 SYDVKM. This CDR3 reads CASSLSQRASGRAETQYF. The DNA for the CDR3 is TGTGCCAGCAGTTTATCTCAGCGGGCTAGCGGGAGGGCGGAGACCCAGTACTTC.

A few counts support this clonotype. The chain carries TRBV5-4 and TRBJ2-3, with D perhaps matching TRBD2 (5 bases). This CDR3 contains 14 residues. Trimming pared 5 bases from V and 0 bases from J, leaving 10 bases between. Germline V CDR1 and CDR2: SGHNT, YYREEE (reference sequence). DNA of the CDR3: TGTGCCAGCAGGGACTTCCCGAGCACAGATACGCAGTATTTT. Protein: CASRDFPSTDTQYF.

In this sample, this clonotype turned up many times. The rearrangement uses TRBV25-1 and TRBJ1-4, with 9 bases aligning to TRBD1. V gave up 4 bases and J gave up 8 bases; unmatched junction bases: 8. Germline V lookup: CDR1 MGHDK, CDR2 SYGVNS. The CDR3 consists of 15 residues. The CDR3 nucleotides read TGTGCCAGCAGTGCGTTGGACAGGGGAGGAGAAAAACTGTTTTTT. Protein sequence: CASSALDRGGEKLFF.

The V and J genes are TRBV7-9 and TRBJ1-2; TRBD1 is a possible D gene (6 bases). The germline V gene encodes CDR1 SEHNR and CDR2 FQNEAQ (reference sequence). Trimming took off 1 base at V and 6 bases at J, with 12 bases between the two ends. The CDR3 length is 14 residues. For the CDR3, the DNA is TGTGCCAGCAGCTTAGTTACAGGGTTGGATGGCTACACCTTC. It translates to CASSLVTGLDGYTF.

This chain joins TRBV7-9 and TRBJ2-2; D is possibly TRBD2 (6 bases). This CDR3 spans 17 amino acids. The germline gives CDR1 SEHNR, CDR2 FQNEAQ (reference sequence). Deletions cut 5 bases from V and 5 bases from J, with 21 bases between. CDR3 in amino acids: CASSPQGGAMLTGELFF. CDR3 coding DNA: TGTGCCAGCAGCCCCCAAGGAGGGGCGATGTTAACCGGGGAGCTGTTTTTT. Full variable domain (outside the CDR3, taken from reference TRBV7-9 and TRBJ2-2): DTGVSQNPRHKITKRGQNVTFRCDPISEHNRLYWYRQTLGQGPEFLTYFQNEAQLEKSRLLSDRFSAERPKGSFSTLEIQRTEQGDSAMYLCASSPQGGAMLTGELFFGEGSRLTVL.

The V and J genes are TRBV2 and TRBJ1-5; the D is unclear. V was trimmed by 6 bases and J by 0 bases, leaving 12 bases between them. This CDR3 comprises 15 residues. The germline V gene has CDR1 SNHLY and CDR2 FYNNEI. As DNA, the CDR3 is TGTGCCAGCAGCTCGAGGAGCAATAGCAATCAGCCCCAGCATTTT. Protein product: CASSSRSNSNQPQHF.